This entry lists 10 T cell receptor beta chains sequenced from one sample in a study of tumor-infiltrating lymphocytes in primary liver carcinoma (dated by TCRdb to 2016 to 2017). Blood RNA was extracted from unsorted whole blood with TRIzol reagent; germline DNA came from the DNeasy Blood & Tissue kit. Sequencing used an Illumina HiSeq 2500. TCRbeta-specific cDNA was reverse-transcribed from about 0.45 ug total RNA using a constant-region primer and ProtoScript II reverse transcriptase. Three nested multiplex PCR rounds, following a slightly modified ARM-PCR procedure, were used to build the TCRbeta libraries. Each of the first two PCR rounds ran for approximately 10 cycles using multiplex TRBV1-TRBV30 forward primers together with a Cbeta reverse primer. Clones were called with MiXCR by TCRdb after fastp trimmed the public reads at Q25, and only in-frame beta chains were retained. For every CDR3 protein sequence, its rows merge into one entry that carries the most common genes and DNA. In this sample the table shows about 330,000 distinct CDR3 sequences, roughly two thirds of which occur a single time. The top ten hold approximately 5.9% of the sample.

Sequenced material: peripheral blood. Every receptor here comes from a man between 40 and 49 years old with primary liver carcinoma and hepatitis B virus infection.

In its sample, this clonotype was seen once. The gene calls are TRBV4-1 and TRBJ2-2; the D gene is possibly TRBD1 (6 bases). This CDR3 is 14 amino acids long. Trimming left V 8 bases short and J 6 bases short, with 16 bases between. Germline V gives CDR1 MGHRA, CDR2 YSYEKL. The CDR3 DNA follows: TGCGCCAGCGGTCAAGATCAGGGGCCCGGGGAGCTGTTTTTT. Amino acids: CASGQDQGPGELFF.

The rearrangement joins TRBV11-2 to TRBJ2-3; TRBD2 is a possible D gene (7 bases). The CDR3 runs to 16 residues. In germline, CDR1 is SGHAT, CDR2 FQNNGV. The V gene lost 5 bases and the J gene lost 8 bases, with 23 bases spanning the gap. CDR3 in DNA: TGTGCCAGCAGCCCAAGAACAGGCGGGGGCACCGGTACGCAGTATTTT. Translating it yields CASSPRTGGGTGTQYF.

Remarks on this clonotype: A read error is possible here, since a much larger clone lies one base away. CDR3 residues: CASSHLGLVLHEQFF. The CDR3 DNA is TGTGCCAGCAGCCATTTAGGACTAGTTTTGCATGAGCAGTTCTTC. This sequence joins TRBV14 and TRBJ2-1; TRBD2 matches at 7 bases. Germline lookup yields CDR1 SGHDN and CDR2 FVKESK. Losses at the gene ends were 3 bases for V and 8 bases for J; bases not matched to a gene: 10. The CDR3 length is 15 residues.

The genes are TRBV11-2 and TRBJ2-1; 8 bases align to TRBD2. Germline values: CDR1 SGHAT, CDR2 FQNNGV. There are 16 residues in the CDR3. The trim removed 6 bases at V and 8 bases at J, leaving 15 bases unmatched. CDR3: CASSAGTRGNRDEQFF. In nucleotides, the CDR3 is TGTGCCAGCAGTGCCGGGACTAGAGGGAATAGGGATGAGCAGTTCTTC.

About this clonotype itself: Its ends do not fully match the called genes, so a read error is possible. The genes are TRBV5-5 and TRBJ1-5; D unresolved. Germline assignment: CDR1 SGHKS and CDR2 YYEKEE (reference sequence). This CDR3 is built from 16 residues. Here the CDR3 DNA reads TGTGCCAGCAGCTCGTCGGCGGCAGCTAGCGATCAGCCCCAGCATTTT. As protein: CASSSSAAASDQPQHF.

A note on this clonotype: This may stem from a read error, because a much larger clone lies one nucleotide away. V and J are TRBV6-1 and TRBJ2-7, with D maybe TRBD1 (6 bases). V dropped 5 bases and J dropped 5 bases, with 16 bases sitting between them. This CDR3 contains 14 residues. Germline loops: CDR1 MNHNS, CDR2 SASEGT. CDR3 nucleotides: TGTGCCAGCAGTTACCCAAGCAGGGACAACGAGCAGTACTTC. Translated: CASSYPSRDNEQYF.

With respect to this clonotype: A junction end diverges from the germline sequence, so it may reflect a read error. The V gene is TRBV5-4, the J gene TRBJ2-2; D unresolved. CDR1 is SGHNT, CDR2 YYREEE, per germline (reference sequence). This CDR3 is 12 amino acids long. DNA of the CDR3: TGCGCCAGCACCCTCGCCGCCGGGGAGCTGTTTTTT. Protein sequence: CASTLAAGELFF. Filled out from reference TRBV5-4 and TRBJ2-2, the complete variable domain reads ETGVTQSPTHLIKTRGQQVTLRCSSQSGHNTVSWYQQALGQGPQFIFQYYREEENGRGNFPPRFSGLQFPNYSSELNVNALELDDSALYLCASTLAAGELFFGEGSRLTVL.

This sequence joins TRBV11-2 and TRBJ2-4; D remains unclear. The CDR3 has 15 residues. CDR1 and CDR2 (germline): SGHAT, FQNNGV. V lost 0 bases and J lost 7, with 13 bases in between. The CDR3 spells CASSLDRVVKNIQYF. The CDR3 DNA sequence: TGTGCCAGCAGCTTAGACCGTGTAGTCAAGAACATTCAGTACTTC.

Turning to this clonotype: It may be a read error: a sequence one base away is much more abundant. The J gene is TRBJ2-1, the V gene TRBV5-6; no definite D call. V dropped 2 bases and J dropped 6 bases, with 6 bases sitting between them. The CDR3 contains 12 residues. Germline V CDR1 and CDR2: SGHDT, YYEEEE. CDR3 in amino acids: CASSFIPNEQFF. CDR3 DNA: TGTGCCAGCAGCTTTATCCCCAATGAGCAGTTCTTC.

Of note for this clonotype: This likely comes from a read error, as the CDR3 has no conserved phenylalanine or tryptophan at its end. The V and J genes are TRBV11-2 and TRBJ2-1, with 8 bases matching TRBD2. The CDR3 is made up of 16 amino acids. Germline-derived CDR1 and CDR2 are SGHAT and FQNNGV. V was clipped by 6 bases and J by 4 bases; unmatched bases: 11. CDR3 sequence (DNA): TGTGCCAGCAGTCCTCTGACTAGCGAAGATTACAATGAGCAGTTCCTC. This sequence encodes CASSPLTSEDYNEQFL.